The clone carrying this TCR beta chain was seen only a few times. The sample originates from a study of blood T cell repertoires in COVID-19. TCRdb's table, derived via immunoSEQ multiplex PCR, lists solely in-frame clones and lacks some. The sample records roughly 520,000 clones, 70% to 90% being singletons. Germline CDR1 DFQATT, CDR2 SNEGSKA (reference sequence). The V gene lost 3 bases and the J gene lost 3 bases, with 21 bases spanning the gap. CDR3 length: 17 residues. The participants were between roughly 18 and 90 years old and came from roughly 25 US areas. The chain combines TRBV20-1 with TRBJ1-5; D unresolved. Sequencing used PBMCs or T cells enriched from blood (not recorded which). The TCR originated in a woman in her thirties or forties who had recovered from COVID-19. The CDR3 sequence is CSASSHFERGLNQPQHF. The CDR3 DNA follows: TGCAGTGCTAGTTCGCACTTCGAGAGAGGGCTCAATCAGCCCCAGCATTTT.